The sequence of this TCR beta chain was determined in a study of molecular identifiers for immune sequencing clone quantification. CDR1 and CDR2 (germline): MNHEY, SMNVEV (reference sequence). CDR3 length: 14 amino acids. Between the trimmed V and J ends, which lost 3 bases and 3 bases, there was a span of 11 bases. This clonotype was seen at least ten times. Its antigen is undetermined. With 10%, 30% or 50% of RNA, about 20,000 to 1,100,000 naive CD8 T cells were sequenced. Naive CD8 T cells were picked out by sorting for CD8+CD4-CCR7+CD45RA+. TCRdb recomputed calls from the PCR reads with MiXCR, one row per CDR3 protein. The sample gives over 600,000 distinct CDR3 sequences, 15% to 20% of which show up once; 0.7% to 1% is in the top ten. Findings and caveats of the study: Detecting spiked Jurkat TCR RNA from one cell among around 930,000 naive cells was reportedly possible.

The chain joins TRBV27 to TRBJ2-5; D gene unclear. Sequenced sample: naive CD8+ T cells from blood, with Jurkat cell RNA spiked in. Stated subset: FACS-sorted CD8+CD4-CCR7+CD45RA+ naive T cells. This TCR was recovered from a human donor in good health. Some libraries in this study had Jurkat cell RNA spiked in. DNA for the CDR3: TGTGCCAGCAGTTTTTTGGGCTCCGAAGAGACCCAGTACTTC. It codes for CASSFLGSEETQYF.